This is a list of T cell receptor beta chains from one sample in a study of T cells after yellow fever vaccination. TCRdb processed the 5' RACE reads anew with MiXCR; each CDR3 protein has one entry. The sample consists of 400,000 to 650,000 distinct CDR3 sequences, 21% of them appearing once. Specimen: PBMCs, collected less than 25 days after the first yellow fever vaccination. The receptors were sampled from a man between 18 and 35 years old who received the YFV17D yellow fever vaccine. The CDR3 runs from the conserved cysteine through the conserved F or W. D genes are given only for firm matches. Part of the rows lack a size; the others show once, few, many or a class for expanded clones.

J,V,D,size,DNA,CDR3
TRBJ2-3,TRBV6-1,TRBD1,few,TGTGCCAGCAGCCTGGGACAGACTATATCAGATACGCAGTATTTT,CASSLGQTISDTQYF
TRBJ1-2,TRBV9,NA,NA,TGTGCCAGCAGCGTAGGGGGTGTTGGCTATGGCTACACCTTC,CASSVGGVGYGYTF
TRBJ2-1,TRBV20-1,TRBD2,NA,TGCAGTGCTAGTCGGCGGGGGGGCTCCTACAATGAGCAGTTCTTC,CSASRRGGSYNEQFF
TRBJ2-1,TRBV2,NA,NA,TGTGCCAGCAGTGTCCCAACCCGAGAGCAGTTCTTC,CASSVPTREQFF
TRBJ2-5,TRBV18,NA,NA,TGTGCCAGCTCGGGCGAGCTTAGAGAGACCCAGTACTTC,CASSGELRETQYF
TRBJ2-3,TRBV5-6,NA,few,TGTGCCAGCAGCTTGTTCAGTCCCGCAGATACGCAGTATTTT,CASSLFSPADTQYF
TRBJ2-7,TRBV3-1,NA,few,TGTGCCAGCAGCCAAGTGGGCCAACACGAGCAGTACTTC,CASSQVGQHEQYF
TRBJ2-1,TRBV4-1,NA,NA,TGCGCCAGCAGCCAAGAATTACAGGGCTACAATGAGCAGTTCTTC,CASSQELQGYNEQFF
TRBJ1-2,TRBV20-1,NA,NA,TGCAGTGCTAGGTTGGGGATAGACGGCTACACCTTC,CSARLGIDGYTF
TRBJ2-3,TRBV12-3/TRBV12-4,NA,few,TGTGCCAGCAGTTTACAGAGGGGGCAGTATTTT,CASSLQRGQYF
TRBJ2-1,TRBV20-1,TRBD2,NA,TGCAGTGCTAGAGATCGCGGGGGGGCCGGTGAGCAGTTCTTC,CSARDRGGAGEQFF
TRBJ1-6,TRBV6-5,NA,few,TGTGCCAGCAGTTCCCAATTTACAGGAGGGTATAATTCACCCCTCCACTTT,CASSSQFTGGYNSPLHF
TRBJ1-2,TRBV12-3/TRBV12-4,TRBD1,few,TGTGCCAGCAGTTCGACAGGGCGAGAAGACTATGGCTACACCTTC,CASSSTGREDYGYTF
TRBJ1-5,TRBV2,NA,NA,TGTGCCAGCAGTGAAGCGCCTTTCCTCAGGGGAGATCAGCCCCAGCATTTT,CASSEAPFLRGDQPQHF
TRBJ2-5,TRBV6-5,TRBD2,NA,TGTGCCAGCACTAGCGGGAAAGAGACCCAGTACTTC,CASTSGKETQYF
TRBJ1-2,TRBV12-3/TRBV12-4,NA,few,TGTGCCAGCAGTTTTATAAGCAACTATGGCTACACCTTC,CASSFISNYGYTF
TRBJ2-1,TRBV7-9,NA,NA,TGTGCCAGCAGTCTTATCCGCGGGGGCGGGCGGTTCTTC,CASSLIRGGGRFF
TRBJ1-6,TRBV13,NA,NA,TGTGCCAGCAGCTTAGCTTCGAGGCGGGGGGCGCGGGGTTCACCCCTCCACTTT,CASSLASRRGARGSPLHF
TRBJ1-5,TRBV18,NA,many,TGTGCCAGCTCACCCAATCAGGGGTCGGGCAATCAGCCCCAGCATTTT,CASSPNQGSGNQPQHF
TRBJ2-1,TRBV19,NA,few,TGTGCCAGTAGTATGGGGAACAATGAGCAGTTCTTC,CASSMGNNEQFF
TRBJ2-7,TRBV5-1,NA,few,TGCGCCAGCAGCCCGCGGGACATCTACGAGCAGTACTTC,CASSPRDIYEQYF
TRBJ2-7,TRBV5-4,TRBD1,NA,TGTGCCAGCAGCTTGGCGCCAGGGGGCTACGAGCAGTACTTC,CASSLAPGGYEQYF
TRBJ2-2,TRBV7-9,NA,NA,TGTGCCAGCAGCTGGAGGCAGGGCGGACCGAACACCGGGGAGCTGTTTTTT,CASSWRQGGPNTGELFF
TRBJ2-4,TRBV12-3/TRBV12-4,NA,few,TGTGCCAGCAGTTTGGACTCCCATAACATTCAGTACTTC,CASSLDSHNIQYF
TRBJ1-4,TRBV5-1,NA,NA,TGCGCCAGCAGCTTGGCCCCTGGGCCTAATGAAAAACTGTTTTTT,CASSLAPGPNEKLFF
TRBJ2-5,TRBV18,NA,few,TGTGCCAGCTCACCACCGGGCAGGGGAGAGACCCAGTACTTC,CASSPPGRGETQYF
TRBJ2-1,TRBV12-5,NA,NA,TGTGCTAGTGGTTCCTCTGATATCGGGCAGTTCTTC,CASGSSDIGQFF
TRBJ1-4,TRBV5-1,NA,few,TGCGCCAGCAGCCAGAGTGCAACTAATGAAAAACTGTTTTTT,CASSQSATNEKLFF
TRBJ2-1,TRBV28,TRBD2,few,TGTGCCAGCAGTCGAAGCGGGGCTGAGGAGAATGAGCAGTTCTTC,CASSRSGAEENEQFF
TRBJ2-2,TRBV28,NA,few,TGTGCCAGCAGTTCCTTTGGACAGAACACCGGGGAGCTGTTTTTT,CASSSFGQNTGELFF
TRBJ1-1,TRBV9,NA,NA,TGTGCCAGCAGCGAATTGGGTAGCGCGAACACTGAAGCTTTCTTT,CASSELGSANTEAFF
TRBJ2-5,TRBV12-3/TRBV12-4,NA,many,TGTGCCAGCAGCTTCGGGGGTGGGGAGACCCAGTACTTC,CASSFGGGETQYF
TRBJ2-5,TRBV20-1,NA,few,TGCAGTGCTCGGACAGAGACCCAGTACTTC,CSARTETQYF
TRBJ2-7,TRBV5-1,TRBD1,NA,TGCGCCAGCAGCGCGGGACAGGGAACGGGGGAGCAGTACTTC,CASSAGQGTGEQYF
TRBJ2-7,TRBV29-1,TRBD1,NA,TGCAGCGCCTCTCGTCCGGGACAGGGGACCTACGAGCAGTACTTC,CSASRPGQGTYEQYF
TRBJ2-5,TRBV19,NA,NA,TGTGCCAGTAGGATGGGACAGACCCAGTACTTC,CASRMGQTQYF
TRBJ1-6,TRBV20-1,TRBD1,NA,TGCAGTGCTAGAGCCACAGGGGATTCACCCCTCCACTTT,CSARATGDSPLHF
TRBJ1-1,TRBV4-1,TRBD1,NA,TGCGCCAGCAGCCAAGAAAGACAGGGGGGCCGGAACACTGAAGCTTTCTTT,CASSQERQGGRNTEAFF
TRBJ2-7,TRBV12-3/TRBV12-4,NA,NA,TGTGCCAGCAGTTTTGGGCAGGGGAGGTACGAGCAGTACTTC,CASSFGQGRYEQYF
TRBJ1-2,TRBV12-3/TRBV12-4,NA,NA,TGTGCCAGCAGTTTCCCCGACTTTATCGGGGGCTACACCTTC,CASSFPDFIGGYTF
TRBJ1-1,TRBV5-1,NA,NA,TGCGCCAGCAGCTTGGTGTCAGGGCGTTCGAACACTGAAGCTTTCTTT,CASSLVSGRSNTEAFF
TRBJ2-1,TRBV5-1,TRBD1,few,TGCGCCAGCAGCCAAACCGGGACAGGGGGAAGTGAGCAGTTCTTC,CASSQTGTGGSEQFF
TRBJ2-3,TRBV24-1,NA,NA,TGTGCCACCAGTGCTGAAACCAGCTCAGATACGCAGTATTTT,CATSAETSSDTQYF
TRBJ2-1,TRBV5-1,NA,many,TGCGCCAGCAGCTGGGGGGCTAGCGGAGATGAGCAGTTCTTC,CASSWGASGDEQFF
TRBJ2-7,TRBV3-1,TRBD1,NA,TGTGCCAGCAGCCAGAGATCGAGTGGGGACAGAGCCTACGAGCAGTACTTC,CASSQRSSGDRAYEQYF
TRBJ1-2,TRBV24-1,NA,few,TGTGCCACCAGTGATCCGAAACAGGGACATGGTGGCTACACCTTC,CATSDPKQGHGGYTF
TRBJ1-1,TRBV19,NA,few,TGTGCCAGCCTCGCCCTAGGGAAATTTACTGAAGCTTTCTTT,CASLALGKFTEAFF
TRBJ2-1,TRBV7-2,TRBD2,few,TGTGCCAGCAGCCGCACTAGCGGGGGGCCCGTAGTCAATGAGCAGTTCTTC,CASSRTSGGPVVNEQFF
TRBJ1-2,TRBV4-3,NA,few,TGCGCCAGCAGCCAAGACCCCCCTGGACAGTATGGCTACACCTTC,CASSQDPPGQYGYTF
TRBJ2-1,TRBV7-2,NA,NA,TGTGCCAGCAGGCTGGGGACTTCTTCCTACAATGAGCAGTTCTTC,CASRLGTSSYNEQFF
TRBJ2-5,TRBV28,NA,NA,TGTGCCAGCAGTCCCTACATGAAGACCCAGTACTTC,CASSPYMKTQYF
TRBJ1-1,TRBV10-3,TRBD1,few,TGTGCCATCAGAGCAGACAGGGCGGGCACTGAAGCTTTCTTT,CAIRADRAGTEAFF